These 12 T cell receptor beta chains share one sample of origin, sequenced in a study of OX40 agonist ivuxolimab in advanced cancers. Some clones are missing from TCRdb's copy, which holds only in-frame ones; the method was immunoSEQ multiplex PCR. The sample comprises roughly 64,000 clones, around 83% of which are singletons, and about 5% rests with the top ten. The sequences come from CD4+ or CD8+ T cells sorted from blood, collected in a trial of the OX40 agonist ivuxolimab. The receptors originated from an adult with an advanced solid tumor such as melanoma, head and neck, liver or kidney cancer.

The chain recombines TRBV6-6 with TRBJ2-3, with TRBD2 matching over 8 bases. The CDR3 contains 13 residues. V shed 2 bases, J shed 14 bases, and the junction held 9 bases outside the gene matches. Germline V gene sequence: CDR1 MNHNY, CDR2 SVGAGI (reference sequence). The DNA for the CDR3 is TGTGCCAGCAGTTACGAGCCTAGCGGGCCGCGGTATTTT. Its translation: CASSYEPSGPRYF.

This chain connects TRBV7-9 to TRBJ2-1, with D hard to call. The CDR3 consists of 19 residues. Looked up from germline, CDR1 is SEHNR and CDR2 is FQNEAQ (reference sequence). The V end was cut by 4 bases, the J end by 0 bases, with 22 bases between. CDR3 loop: CASSSPPAVRRSSYNEQFF. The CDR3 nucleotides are TGTGCCAGCAGCTCCCCCCCTGCCGTCAGGCGGAGCTCCTACAATGAGCAGTTCTTC.

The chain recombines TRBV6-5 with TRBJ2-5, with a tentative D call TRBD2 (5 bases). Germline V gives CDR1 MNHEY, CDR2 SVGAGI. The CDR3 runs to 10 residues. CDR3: CVSRGETQYF. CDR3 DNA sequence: TGTGTCTCACGCGGGGAGACCCAGTACTTC.

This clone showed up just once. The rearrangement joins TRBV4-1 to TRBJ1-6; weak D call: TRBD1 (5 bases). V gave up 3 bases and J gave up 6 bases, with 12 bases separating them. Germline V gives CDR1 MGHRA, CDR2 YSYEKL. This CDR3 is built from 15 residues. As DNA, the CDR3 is TGCGCCAGCAGCCACAGCGTGGGGGGTAATTCACCCCTCCACTTT. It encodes CASSHSVGGNSPLHF.

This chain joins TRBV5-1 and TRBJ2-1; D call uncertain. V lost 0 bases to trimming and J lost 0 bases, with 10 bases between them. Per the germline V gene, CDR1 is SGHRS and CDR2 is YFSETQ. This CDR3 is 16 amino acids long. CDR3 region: CASSLDGTTSYNEQFF. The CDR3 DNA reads TGCGCCAGCAGCTTGGATGGAACTACCTCCTACAATGAGCAGTTCTTC.

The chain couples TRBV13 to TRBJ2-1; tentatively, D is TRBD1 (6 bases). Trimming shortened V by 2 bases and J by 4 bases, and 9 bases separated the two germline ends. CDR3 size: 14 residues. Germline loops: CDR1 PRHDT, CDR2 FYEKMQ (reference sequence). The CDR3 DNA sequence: TGTGCCAGCAGCTTAAACGGACAGTACAATGAGCAGTTCTTC. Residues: CASSLNGQYNEQFF.

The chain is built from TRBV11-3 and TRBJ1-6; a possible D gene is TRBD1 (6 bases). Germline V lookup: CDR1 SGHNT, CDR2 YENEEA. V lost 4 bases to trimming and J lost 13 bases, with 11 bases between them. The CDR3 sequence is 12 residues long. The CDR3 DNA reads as TGTGCCAGCAGCTCAGGGGCAGGGCCCCTCCACTTT. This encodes CASSSGAGPLHF.

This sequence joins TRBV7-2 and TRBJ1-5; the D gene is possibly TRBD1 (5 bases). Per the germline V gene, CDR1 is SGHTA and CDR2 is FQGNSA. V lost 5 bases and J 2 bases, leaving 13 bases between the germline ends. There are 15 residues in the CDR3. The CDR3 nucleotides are TGTGCCAGCAGCGTAGGAACAGGAGGCAATCAGCCCCAGCATTTT. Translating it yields CASSVGTGGNQPQHF.

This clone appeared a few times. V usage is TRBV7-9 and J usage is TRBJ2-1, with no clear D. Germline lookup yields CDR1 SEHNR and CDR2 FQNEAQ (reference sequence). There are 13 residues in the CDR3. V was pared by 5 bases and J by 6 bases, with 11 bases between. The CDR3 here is CASSTRWGNEQFF. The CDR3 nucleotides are TGTGCCAGCAGCACCCGATGGGGCAATGAGCAGTTCTTC.

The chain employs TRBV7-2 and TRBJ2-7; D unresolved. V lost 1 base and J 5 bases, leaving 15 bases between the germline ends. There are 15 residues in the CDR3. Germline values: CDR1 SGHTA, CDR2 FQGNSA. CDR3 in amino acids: CASSLVANSGDEQYF. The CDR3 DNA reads TGTGCCAGCAGCTTAGTAGCAAACTCTGGCGACGAGCAGTACTTC.

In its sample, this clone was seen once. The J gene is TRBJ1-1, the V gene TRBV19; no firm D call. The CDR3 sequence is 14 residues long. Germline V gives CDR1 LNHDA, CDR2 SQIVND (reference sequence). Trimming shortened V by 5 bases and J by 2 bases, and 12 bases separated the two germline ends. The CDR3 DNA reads TGTGCCAGTAGTCCGGCGACACCAAACACTGAAGCTTTCTTT. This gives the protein CASSPATPNTEAFF.

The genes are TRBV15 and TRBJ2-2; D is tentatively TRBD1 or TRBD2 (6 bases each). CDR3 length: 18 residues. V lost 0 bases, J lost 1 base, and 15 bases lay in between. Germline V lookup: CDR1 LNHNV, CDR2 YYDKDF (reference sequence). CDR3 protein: CATSRDGGGSQNTGELFF. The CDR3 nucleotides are TGTGCCACCAGCAGAGATGGAGGGGGGTCACAGAACACCGGGGAGCTGTTTTTT.